This passage covers 5 T cell receptor beta chains from one sample sequenced in a study of human T cells and chemical hapten exposure. The sample's time point: patch test 1, 2 weeks after DPC sensitization. Regarding treatment: therapeutic diphenylcyclopropenone sensitization with weekly scalp DPC. TCRdb ran MiXCR on the RACE reads and lists one entry per CDR3 protein. Of 300,000 to 450,000 distinct CDR3 sequences in the sample, 4.8% are singletons; the top ten hold 2% to 2.5%. The sequencing here drew on whole blood, taken in connection with sensitization to the hapten diphenylcyclopropenone (DPC). These receptor sequences come from a woman aged 45 to 65 with alopecia areata. Some clones in this sample may be carry-over from other donors' samples.

The chain links TRBV29-1 to TRBJ2-1, with 10 nucleotides matching TRBD2. The CDR3 has 15 residues. V lost 1 base, J lost 3 bases, and 3 bases stayed unmatched. The germline V gene encodes CDR1 SQVTM and CDR2 ANQGSEA. CDR3 nucleotide sequence: TGCAGCGTTGAAGGACTAGCGGGTCTCTACAATGAGCAGTTCTTC. This sequence encodes CSVEGLAGLYNEQFF.

Comments on this clonotype: A much larger clone lies one base from this, so it may be a read error. The chain uses TRBV2 and TRBJ1-5; a possible D gene is TRBD1 (5 bases). CDR1 and CDR2 (germline): SNHLY, FYNNEI. V was cut by 11 bases and J by 0 bases, with 23 bases left in between. The CDR3 is made up of 17 amino acids. Written as DNA, the CDR3 is TGTGCCTCGCACCGGGGACTGGGAAGAAATAGCAATCAGCCCCAGCATTTT. This sequence encodes CASHRGLGRNSNQPQHF. The whole variable domain, filled in from reference TRBV2 and TRBJ1-5, reads EPEVTQTPSHQVTQMGQEVILRCVPISNHLYFYWYRQILGQKVEFLVSFYNNEISEKSEIFDDQFSVERPDGSNFTLKIRSTKLEDSAMYFCASHRGLGRNSNQPQHFGDGTRLSIL.

This clonotype occurred many times. The V and J genes are TRBV5-1 and TRBJ2-5; no definite D call. The CDR3 extends over 13 amino acids. V was shortened by 5 bases and J by 5 bases, with 13 bases between the two germline ends. The germline V gene encodes CDR1 SGHRS and CDR2 YFSETQ. The CDR3 loop reads CASSLGMGETQYF. The CDR3 DNA reads TGCGCCAGCAGTCTCGGAATGGGGGAGACCCAGTACTTC. The variable domain in full, with the rest retrieved from reference TRBV5-1 and TRBJ2-5, is KAGVTQTPRYLIKTRGQQVTLSCSPISGHRSVSWYQQTPGQGLQFLFEYFSETQRNKGNFPGRFSGRQFSNSRSEMNVSTLELGDSALYLCASSLGMGETQYFGPGTRLLVL.

This clonotype was seen many times. V usage is TRBV9 and J usage is TRBJ2-1; D unclear. Trimming left V 2 bases short and J 6 bases short, with 9 bases between. Germline V gene data show CDR1 as SGDLS and CDR2 as YYNGEE. This CDR3 region has 13 residues. The CDR3 loop is CASSVFIGNEQFF. The CDR3 DNA is TGTGCCAGCAGCGTGTTTATAGGCAATGAGCAGTTCTTC. Supplemented by reference TRBV9 and TRBJ2-1, the full variable domain reads DSGVTQTPKHLITATGQRVTLRCSPRSGDLSVYWYQQSLDQGLQFLIQYYNGEERAKGNILERFSAQQFPDLHSELNLSSLELGDSALYFCASSVFIGNEQFFGPGTRLTVL.

The table lists this clonotype with many counts. V usage is TRBV12-3 or TRBV12-4 and J usage is TRBJ1-1; no clear D. V was pared by 3 bases and J by 5 bases, with 4 bases between. The CDR3 covers 11 residues. CDR3 protein: CASSFLTEAFF. CDR3 coding DNA: TGTGCCAGCAGTTTCCTAACTGAAGCTTTCTTT.